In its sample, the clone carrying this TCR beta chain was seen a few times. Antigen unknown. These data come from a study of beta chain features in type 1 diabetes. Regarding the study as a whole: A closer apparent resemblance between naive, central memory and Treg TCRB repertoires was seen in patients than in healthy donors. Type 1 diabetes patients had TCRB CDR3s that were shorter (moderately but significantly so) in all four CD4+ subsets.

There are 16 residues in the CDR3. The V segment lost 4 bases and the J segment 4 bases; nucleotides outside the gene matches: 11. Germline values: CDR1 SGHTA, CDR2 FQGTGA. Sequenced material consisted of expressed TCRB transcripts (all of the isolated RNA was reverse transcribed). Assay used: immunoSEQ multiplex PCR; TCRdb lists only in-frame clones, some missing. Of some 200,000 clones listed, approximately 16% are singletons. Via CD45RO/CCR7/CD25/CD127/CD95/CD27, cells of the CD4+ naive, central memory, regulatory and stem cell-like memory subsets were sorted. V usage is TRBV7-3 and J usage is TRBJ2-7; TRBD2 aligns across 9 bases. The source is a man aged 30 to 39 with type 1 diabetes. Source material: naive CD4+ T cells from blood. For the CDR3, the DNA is TGTGCCAGCAGCTCCCAGGGTAGCGGGAGCTCATACGAGCAGTACTTC. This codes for CASSSQGSGSSYEQYF.